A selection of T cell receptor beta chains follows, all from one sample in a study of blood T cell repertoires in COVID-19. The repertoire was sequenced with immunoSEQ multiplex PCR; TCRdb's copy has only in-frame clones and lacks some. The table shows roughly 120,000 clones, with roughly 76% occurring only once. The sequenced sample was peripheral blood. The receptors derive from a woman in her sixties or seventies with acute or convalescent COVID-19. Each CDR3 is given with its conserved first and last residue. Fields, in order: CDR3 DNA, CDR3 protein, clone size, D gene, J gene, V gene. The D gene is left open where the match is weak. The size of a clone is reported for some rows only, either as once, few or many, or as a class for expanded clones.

CDR3 DNA: TGCGCCAGCAGCTTGGGGAGCTCCTATAATTCACCCCTCCACTTT; CDR3 protein: CASSLGSSYNSPLHF; clone size: NA; D gene: NA; J gene: TRBJ1-6; V gene: TRBV5-1
CDR3 DNA: TGTGCCTGGAGGAGGCGGGTAAACACTGAAGCTTTCTTT; CDR3 protein: CAWRRRVNTEAFF; clone size: NA; D gene: NA; J gene: TRBJ1-1; V gene: TRBV30
CDR3 DNA: TGTGCCAGTACCGCGCTACAGGGAGGGAGTGAAAAACTGTTTTTT; CDR3 protein: CASTALQGGSEKLFF; clone size: few; D gene: NA; J gene: TRBJ1-4; V gene: TRBV19
CDR3 DNA: TGTGCCAGCAGGTATAGCGGGGGGGTGTCCAATGAGCAGTTCTTC; CDR3 protein: CASRYSGGVSNEQFF; clone size: NA; D gene: TRBD2; J gene: TRBJ2-1; V gene: TRBV28
CDR3 DNA: TGCGCCAGCAGCTCGGGGGACAGGGGGCTCAACGAGCAGTACTTC; CDR3 protein: CASSSGDRGLNEQYF; clone size: few; D gene: TRBD1; J gene: TRBJ2-7; V gene: TRBV5-1
CDR3 DNA: TGTGCCAGCAGTGACTTCGCAGGGAGGTACTACACCTTC; CDR3 protein: CASSDFAGRYYTF; clone size: few; D gene: NA; J gene: TRBJ1-2; V gene: TRBV6-4
CDR3 DNA: TGTGCCAGCAGGCTGACTAGCACAGATACGCAGTATTTT; CDR3 protein: CASRLTSTDTQYF; clone size: NA; D gene: NA; J gene: TRBJ2-3; V gene: TRBV7-2
CDR3 DNA: TGTGCCAGTTCGGGACAGGGAGGGAGCGGTGAAGCTTTCTTT; CDR3 protein: CASSGQGGSGEAFF; clone size: NA; D gene: TRBD1; J gene: TRBJ1-1; V gene: TRBV19
CDR3 DNA: TGTGCCAGCTGGGGACTCTGTACGCAGTATTTT; CDR3 protein: CASWGLCTQYF; clone size: few; D gene: NA; J gene: TRBJ2-3; V gene: TRBV7-3
CDR3 DNA: TGCGCCAGCAGGTCTGAGGCAGTGAGCAATCAGCCCCAGCATTTT; CDR3 protein: CASRSEAVSNQPQHF; clone size: NA; D gene: NA; J gene: TRBJ1-5; V gene: TRBV5-1
CDR3 DNA: TGTGCCAGCAGCCTAGCAAAGTCGGGCTCGGATACGCAGTATTTT; CDR3 protein: CASSLAKSGSDTQYF; clone size: NA; D gene: NA; J gene: TRBJ2-3; V gene: TRBV28
CDR3 DNA: TGTGCCAGCTCACCACCGGGGGAGGGCAATCAGCCCCAGCATTTT; CDR3 protein: CASSPPGEGNQPQHF; clone size: few; D gene: NA; J gene: TRBJ1-5; V gene: TRBV18
CDR3 DNA: TGTGCCTGGAGTGCTCCGGGACTTAATATGAACACTGAAGCTTTCTTT; CDR3 protein: CAWSAPGLNMNTEAFF; clone size: NA; D gene: NA; J gene: TRBJ1-1; V gene: TRBV30
CDR3 DNA: TGTGCCAGCAGCTTACGGCGGGGGGACAGCACAGATACGCAGTATTTT; CDR3 protein: CASSLRRGDSTDTQYF; clone size: NA; D gene: TRBD2; J gene: TRBJ2-3; V gene: TRBV7-2
CDR3 DNA: TGTGCCAGCAGTGAACAAGGGGGGGTGGCCGGGGAGCTGTTTTTT; CDR3 protein: CASSEQGGVAGELFF; clone size: NA; D gene: NA; J gene: TRBJ2-2; V gene: TRBV6-1
CDR3 DNA: TGTGCCAGTAGTATGGGGGCCCTGGGGAATGAAAAACTGTTTTTT; CDR3 protein: CASSMGALGNEKLFF; clone size: NA; D gene: NA; J gene: TRBJ1-4; V gene: TRBV19
CDR3 DNA: TGTGCCAGTAGTATTGCAGGGGGCATGGGTAACACTGAAGCTTTCTTT; CDR3 protein: CASSIAGGMGNTEAFF; clone size: NA; D gene: TRBD1; J gene: TRBJ1-1; V gene: TRBV19
CDR3 DNA: TGTGCCAGCAGGAGGGGAGGGAATCAGCCCCAGCATTTT; CDR3 protein: CASRRGGNQPQHF; clone size: NA; D gene: NA; J gene: TRBJ1-5; V gene: TRBV12-3/TRBV12-4
CDR3 DNA: TGCGCCAGCAGTGAGGCCGGCGGGGATGAAAAACTGTTTTTT; CDR3 protein: CASSEAGGDEKLFF; clone size: NA; D gene: NA; J gene: TRBJ1-4; V gene: TRBV10-1
CDR3 DNA: TGCGCCAGCAGCACCGGGACAGGGGTTGAAGCTTTCTTT; CDR3 protein: CASSTGTGVEAFF; clone size: NA; D gene: TRBD1; J gene: TRBJ1-1; V gene: TRBV5-1
CDR3 DNA: TGTGCCAGCATCCCAGGGATTGACTACGAGCAGTACTTC; CDR3 protein: CASIPGIDYEQYF; clone size: NA; D gene: NA; J gene: TRBJ2-7; V gene: TRBV6-5
CDR3 DNA: TGTGCCACCCAGTCCCGGGACAGGGCCTTTGGTGGCTACACCTTC; CDR3 protein: CATQSRDRAFGGYTF; clone size: NA; D gene: TRBD1; J gene: TRBJ1-2; V gene: TRBV24-1
CDR3 DNA: TGTGCCAGTAGACCGCCCGGGACAGACTACAATGAGCAGTTCTTC; CDR3 protein: CASRPPGTDYNEQFF; clone size: NA; D gene: TRBD1; J gene: TRBJ2-1; V gene: TRBV19
CDR3 DNA: TGTGCCAGCAGCGTGTCAGGACAAGAGACCCAGTACTTC; CDR3 protein: CASSVSGQETQYF; clone size: once; D gene: NA; J gene: TRBJ2-5; V gene: TRBV9